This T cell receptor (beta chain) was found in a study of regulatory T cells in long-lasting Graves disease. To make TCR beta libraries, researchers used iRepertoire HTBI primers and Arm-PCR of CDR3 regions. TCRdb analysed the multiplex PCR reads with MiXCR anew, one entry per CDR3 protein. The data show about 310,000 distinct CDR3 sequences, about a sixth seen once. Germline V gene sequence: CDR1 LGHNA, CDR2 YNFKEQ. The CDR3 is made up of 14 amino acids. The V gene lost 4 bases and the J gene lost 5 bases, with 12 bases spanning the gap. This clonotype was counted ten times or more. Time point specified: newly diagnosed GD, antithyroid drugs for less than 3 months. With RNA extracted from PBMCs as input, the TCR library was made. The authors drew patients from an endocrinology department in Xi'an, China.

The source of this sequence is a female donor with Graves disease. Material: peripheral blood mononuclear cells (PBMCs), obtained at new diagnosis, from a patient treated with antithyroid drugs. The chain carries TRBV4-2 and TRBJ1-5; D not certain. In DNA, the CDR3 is TGTGCCAGCAGCCCCCGTATGGGAGATCAGCCCCAGCATTTT. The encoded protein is CASSPRMGDQPQHF.